This passage covers 18 T cell receptor beta chains from one sample sequenced in a study of T-cell reconstitution after alpha-beta-depleted transplantation in children. Preparing the TCRbeta library involved the use of unique molecular identifiers. TCRdb ran MiXCR on the PCR reads and lists one entry per CDR3 protein. This table has about 170,000 distinct CDR3 sequences, around 10% appearing once. The sequencing here drew on PBMCs, taken before TCRalphabeta/CD19-depleted stem cell transplant. These receptors were taken from a boy aged 2 to 10 with acute myeloid leukemia, due to receive a stem cell transplant.

This clonotype occurred many times. The J gene is TRBJ1-3, the V gene TRBV4-1; D unclear. CDR1 MGHRA and CDR2 YSYEKL come from the germline V gene. The V and J ends lost 5 bases and 8 bases respectively, with 13 bases between them. This CDR3 contains 13 residues. The CDR3 here is CASSARASDTIYF. DNA of the CDR3: TGCGCCAGCAGCGCCCGGGCCTCTGACACCATATATTTT.

This clonotype was detected ten times or more. This chain connects TRBV5-5 to TRBJ2-1; D gene unclear. The V gene's germline CDR1 is SGHKS and CDR2 YYEKEE (reference sequence). V was clipped by 0 bases and J by 2 bases, with 9 bases between them. This CDR3 region has 15 residues. CDR3 sequence reads: CASSLDSPTYNEQFF. CDR3 in DNA: TGTGCCAGCAGCTTGGACTCTCCAACCTACAATGAGCAGTTCTTC.

This clonotype was counted a few times. The chain couples TRBV12-3 or TRBV12-4 to TRBJ2-2; TRBD1 or TRBD2 may be the D gene (5 bases each). V was clipped by 6 bases and J by 3 bases, with 11 bases between them. The CDR3 has 14 amino acids. The CDR3 bases are TGTGCCAGCAGCGCCGGGACCTACACCGGGGAGCTGTTTTTT. It codes for CASSAGTYTGELFF.

This clonotype was observed many times. The chain employs TRBV5-1 and TRBJ2-5; 12 bases fit TRBD2. Trimming cost V 0 bases and J 2 bases; bases outside gene matches: 11. The CDR3 extends over 19 amino acids. CDR1 is SGHRS, CDR2 YFSETQ, per germline. In DNA form, the CDR3 reads TGCGCCAGCAGCTTGGCCGGTACTAGCGGGGGGACGATTCAAGAGACCCAGTACTTC. It is translated as CASSLAGTSGGTIQETQYF.

This clonotype was detected many times. The chain has TRBV20-1 and TRBJ1-6; maybe TRBD1 (5 bases). Germline CDR1 DFQATT, CDR2 SNEGSKA (reference sequence). The CDR3 spans 14 residues. Trimming stripped 6 bases from V and 4 bases from J, with 13 bases between. The CDR3 DNA sequence: TGCAGTGCCCCAGAGGGGACTTATAATTCACCCCTCCACTTT. Translated, it gives CSAPEGTYNSPLHF.

In its sample, this clonotype was seen many times. The rearrangement joins TRBV4-1 to TRBJ2-2, with D possibly being TRBD2 (5 bases). V was shortened by 5 bases and J by 5 bases, with 12 bases between the two germline ends. From germline, CDR1 is MGHRA and CDR2 YSYEKL. This CDR3 region has 14 residues. CDR3 sequence (DNA): TGCGCCAGCAGCGATGTCGGGGAGACCGGGGAGCTGTTTTTT. Encoded protein: CASSDVGETGELFF.

The chain links TRBV2 to TRBJ2-7; D possibly corresponds to TRBD1 (5 bases). V lost 2 bases, J lost 2 bases, and 10 bases lay in between. The CDR3 contains 14 residues. Germline V lookup: CDR1 SNHLY, CDR2 FYNNEI. CDR3 amino acids: CASSERSGPYEQYF. In DNA, the CDR3 is TGTGCCAGCAGTGAACGTTCAGGGCCCTACGAGCAGTACTTC.

With regard to this clonotype: A read error may explain this, as a much larger clone is one base away. The J gene is TRBJ2-3, the V gene TRBV29-1, with 11 bases matching TRBD2. CDR3 length: 14 amino acids. CDR1 is SQVTM and CDR2 is ANQGSEA in the germline V gene. The V and J ends lost 4 bases and 5 bases, in that order; junction bases with no gene match: 5. CDR3 nucleotides: TGCAGCGTTGGGCTAGCGGGGGGTATAGATACGCAGTATTTT. This translates into CSVGLAGGIDTQYF.

On this clonotype itself: An end of the junction does not agree with germline; a read error may underlie this. This chain connects TRBV6-5 to TRBJ1-3, with 8 nucleotides matching TRBD1. The CDR3 runs to 16 residues. CDR1 and CDR2 (germline): MNHEY, SVGAGI. DNA for the CDR3: TGTGCCAGCAGTCACTCGGGGACAGGCTCTGGAAACACCATATATTTT. This codes for CASSHSGTGSGNTIYF.

The chain combines TRBV6-2 or TRBV6-3 with TRBJ2-7; D is unresolved. The CDR3 contains 13 residues. The V end lost 9 bases, the J end lost 3 bases, and 15 bases lay between the germline ends. CDR1 is MNHEY, CDR2 SVGEGT, per germline. The CDR3, as DNA: TGTGCCAGTAAATACAGATTGGGCTACGAGCAGTACGTC. It translates to CASKYRLGYEQYV.

This clonotype was counted many times. CDR3: CATSDSTGVGTQYF. The CDR3 DNA sequence: TGTGCCACCAGTGACTCCACAGGGGTCGGGACCCAGTACTTC. The genes are TRBV24-1 and TRBJ2-5; 7 nucleotides agree with TRBD1. Unmatched junction bases numbered 8, after V lost 4 bases and J lost 7 bases. This CDR3 contains 14 residues. Germline CDR1 reads KGHDR; CDR2 reads SFDVKD.

About this clonotype itself: Given a much more abundant clone one base away, this may be a read error. The gene calls are TRBV7-8 and TRBJ2-7; D is possibly TRBD2 (5 bases). CDR1 is SGHVS and CDR2 is FQNEAQ in the germline V gene. The germline V and J ends were trimmed by 1 base and 0 bases, with 10 bases remaining between them. CDR3 length equals 15 residues. The CDR3 protein is CASSLGARDSYEQYV. The CDR3, as DNA: TGTGCCAGCAGCTTAGGAGCGAGGGACTCCTACGAGCAGTACGTC.

At least ten counts were recorded for this clonotype. The chain is built from TRBV29-1 and TRBJ2-2, with 12 bases matching TRBD1. Germline-derived CDR1 and CDR2 are SQVTM and ANQGSEA. The CDR3 totals 15 residues. Trimming at V came to 6 bases and at J to 3 bases, leaving 5 bases not matched to a gene. CDR3 sequence: CSVTGTGGDTGELFF. In DNA form, the CDR3 reads TGCAGCGTCACCGGGACAGGGGGCGACACCGGGGAGCTGTTTTTT.

The chain has TRBV25-1 and TRBJ1-3, with no clear D. The CDR3 covers 15 residues. V shed 1 base and J shed 0 bases, with 7 bases lying between them. Germline V gene sequence: CDR1 MGHDK, CDR2 SYGVNS. As DNA, the CDR3 is TGTGCCAGCAGTGAATGGGTCGGCTCTGGAAACACCATATATTTT. Its translation: CASSEWVGSGNTIYF.

This clonotype was recorded many times. The V call is TRBV15, the J call TRBJ1-5, with a possible D match to TRBD1 (5 bases). Germline V CDR1 and CDR2: LNHNV, YYDKDF (reference sequence). The V end was cut by 1 base, the J end by 0 bases, with 19 bases between. This CDR3 has 19 amino acids. In DNA, the CDR3 is TGTGCCACCAGCAGAGTGGGACTGCCCTTTTTTGATAGCAATCAGCCCCAGCATTTT. This gives the protein CATSRVGLPFFDSNQPQHF.

In its sample, this clonotype was seen many times. The chain joins TRBV5-1 to TRBJ1-3; D may be TRBD1 (6 bases). Germline V CDR1 and CDR2: SGHRS, YFSETQ. The CDR3 length is 14 residues. V lost 2 bases and J 8 bases, leaving 14 bases between the germline ends. The CDR3 DNA reads as TGCGCCAGCAGCTTCGGGGGGCCGATTCACACCATATATTTT. Encoded protein: CASSFGGPIHTIYF.

The genes are TRBV19 and TRBJ2-1; 9 bases agree with TRBD2. V was clipped by 8 bases and J by 7 bases; unmatched bases: 9. Germline V gives CDR1 LNHDA, CDR2 SQIVND (reference sequence). This CDR3 region has 14 residues. The CDR3 is CASVASGAGNEQFF. For the CDR3, the DNA is TGTGCCAGTGTGGCTAGCGGGGCAGGGAATGAGCAGTTCTTC.

This clonotype appeared many times. V is TRBV14 and J is TRBJ2-2; the match to TRBD1 covers 7 bases. The germline V gene encodes CDR1 SGHDN and CDR2 FVKESK. J lost 4 bases, V lost 4 bases, and 12 bases had no gene match. CDR3 length: 17 residues. The CDR3 coding sequence is TGTGCCAGCAGCCTGGGGATGACAGGGTTGACCACCGGGGAGCTGTTTTTT. Translated, it gives CASSLGMTGLTTGELFF.